These T cell receptor beta chains were read from a single sample in a study of human T cells and chemical hapten exposure. TCRdb re-analysed the RACE reads in MiXCR, keeping a single row per CDR3 protein. The sample has 250,000 or so distinct CDR3 sequences, approximately 8% seen once. The sample here was whole blood, taken in connection with sensitization to the hapten diphenylcyclopropenone (DPC). Receptors originate from a man between 18 and 29 years old with alopecia areata. Some clones in this sample may be carry-over from other donors' samples. The CDR3 runs from the conserved cysteine through the conserved F or W. D genes are given only for firm matches. A row's size may be missing; if present it is once, few, many or a size class.

>-|TRBV20-1|-|TRBJ2-5
CSVQPTGLQETQYF
TGCAGTGTCCAACCTACAGGGTTGCAAGAGACCCAGTACTTC
>many|TRBV27|TRBD1|TRBJ1-3
CASRQGATSGNTIYF
TGTGCCAGTAGACAGGGGGCTACCTCTGGAAACACCATATATTTT
>few|TRBV24-1|-|TRBJ2-3
CATSDSDGSDTQYF
TGTGCCACCAGTGATTCAGACGGATCCGATACGCAGTATTTT
>-|TRBV4-1|TRBD1|TRBJ2-1
CASSLFSGTGEVF
TGCGCCAGCAGCCTCTTTTCCGGGACAGGGGAGGTCTTC
>-|TRBV7-9|-|TRBJ2-2
CASSLGPASTGELFF
TGTGCCAGCAGCTTAGGGCCAGCTTCCACCGGGGAGCTGTTTTTT
>many|TRBV4-3|-|TRBJ1-1
CASSQDLAANTEAFF
TGCGCCAGCAGCCAAGATCTGGCGGCGAACACTGAAGCTTTCTTT
>few|TRBV28|TRBD1|TRBJ1-2
CASSSAGTGGYGYTF
TGTGCCAGCAGTTCTGCCGGGACAGGGGGCTATGGCTACACCTTC
>-|TRBV6-5|-|TRBJ2-2
CASSSFGSFPGELFF
TGTGCCAGCAGTTCCTTTGGTTCTTTCCCGGGGGAGCTGTTTTTT
>few|TRBV6-2/TRBV6-3|-|TRBJ1-5
CASSRQAPNQPQHF
TGTGCCAGCAGTCGACAGGCCCCCAATCAGCCCCAGCATTTT
>few|TRBV20-1|-|TRBJ1-4
CSARVGTTNEKLFF
TGCAGTGCTAGAGTGGGGACGACGAACGAAAAACTGTTTTTT
>-|TRBV5-1|-|TRBJ1-1
CASSFRIQGMNTEAFF
TGCGCCAGCAGCTTCCGAATTCAGGGCATGAACACTGAAGCTTTCTTT
>many|TRBV25-1|-|TRBJ2-3
CASSARTVADTQYF
TGTGCCAGCAGTGCCCGGACAGTGGCAGATACGCAGTATTTT
>few|TRBV5-1|-|TRBJ2-5
CASSLLQDEETQYF
TGCGCCAGCAGCTTGCTACAGGATGAAGAGACCCAGTACTTC
>few|TRBV12-3/TRBV12-4|TRBD1|TRBJ2-7
CASSIRTGATYEQYF
TGTGCCAGCAGTATCCGGACAGGAGCCACCTACGAGCAGTACTTC
>few|TRBV4-3|-|TRBJ2-2
CASSPGLGNTGELFF
TGCGCCAGCAGCCCCGGACTGGGGAACACCGGGGAGCTGTTTTTT
>-|TRBV6-6|-|TRBJ2-3
CASSILGDTQYF
-
>-|TRBV6-2/TRBV6-3|-|TRBJ1-1
CASSPSLEYTEAFF
TGTGCCAGCAGCCCATCATTGGAGTACACTGAAGCTTTCTTT